The clone carrying this T cell receptor (beta chain) was seen at least ten times. Its antigen is unknown. A universal primer site arose from template switching, and cDNA bore unique molecular identifiers. From the 5' RACE reads, TCRdb called clonotypes with MiXCR, one entry per CDR3 protein. The sample gives fewer than 650,000 distinct CDR3 sequences, roughly 7.1% of which show up once; about 1.6% is in the top ten. This sample stems from a study of identical twins. Whole-study findings and limits: One should note that invariant MAIT and iNKT cells could partly confound zero-insertion analyses.

The CDR3 contains 15 residues. Germline V CDR1 and CDR2: MDHEN, SYDVKM. The V gene end was trimmed by 5 bases and the J gene end by 3 bases; junction bases not matched to a gene: 6. These data were also reused for a study on yellow fever vaccine responses in identical twins.

This chain uses TRBV28 with TRBJ2-2; 7 bases are a match to TRBD1. The TCR was taken from a woman between 18 and 30 years old in good health. The sequenced sample consisted of PBMCs. The CDR3 protein is CASSHNRGYTGELFF. As DNA, the CDR3 is TGTGCCAGCAGTCACAACAGGGGTTACACCGGGGAGCTGTTTTTT.